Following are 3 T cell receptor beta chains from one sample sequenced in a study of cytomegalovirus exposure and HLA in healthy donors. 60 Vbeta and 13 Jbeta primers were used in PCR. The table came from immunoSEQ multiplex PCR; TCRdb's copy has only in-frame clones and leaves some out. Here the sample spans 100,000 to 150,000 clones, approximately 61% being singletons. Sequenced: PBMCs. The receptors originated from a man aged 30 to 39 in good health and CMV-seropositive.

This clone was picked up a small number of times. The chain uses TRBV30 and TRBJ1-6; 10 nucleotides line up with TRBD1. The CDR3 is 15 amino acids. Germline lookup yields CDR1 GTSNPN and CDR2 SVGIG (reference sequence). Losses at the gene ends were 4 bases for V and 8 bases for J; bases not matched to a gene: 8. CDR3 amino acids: CAWTRAGTGDSPLHF. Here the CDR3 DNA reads TGTGCCTGGACTCGCGCCGGGACAGGGGATTCACCCCTCCACTTT.

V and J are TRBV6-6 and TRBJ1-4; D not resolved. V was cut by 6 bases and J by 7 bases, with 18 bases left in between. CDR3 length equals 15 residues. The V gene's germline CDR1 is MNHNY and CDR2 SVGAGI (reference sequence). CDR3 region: CASSLLGGSGEKLFF. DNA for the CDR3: TGTGCCAGCAGCCTCCTAGGAGGGAGTGGTGAAAAACTGTTTTTT.

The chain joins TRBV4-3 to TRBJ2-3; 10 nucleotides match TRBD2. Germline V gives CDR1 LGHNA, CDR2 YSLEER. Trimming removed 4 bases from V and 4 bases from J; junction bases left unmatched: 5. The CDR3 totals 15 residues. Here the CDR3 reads CASSPGLAGADTQYF. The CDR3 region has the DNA TGCGCCAGCAGCCCCGGGCTAGCGGGAGCAGATACGCAGTATTTT.